These 8 T cell receptor beta chains were sequenced from one sample in a study of T cell repertoires in cytomegalovirus infection (dated by TCRdb to the late 2010s). Sequencing used an Illumina HiSeq 1500. The public reads were reanalyzed by TCRdb: fastp trimming at Q25, MiXCR alignment, in-frame beta chains only. Duplicate CDR3 protein sequences are folded into a single record with the most common DNA and genes. The table for this sample lists around 94,000 distinct CDR3 sequences; approximately 15% of them were counted only once. The ten largest clones capture around 8.2% of the sample. Source material: PBMCs. All receptors derive from a human donor in good health (CMV status not recorded). Some clones in this sample may be carry-over from other donors' samples.

This clonotype was counted ten times or more. This chain links TRBV7-8 with TRBJ1-6, with a tentative D call TRBD1 (5 bases). The V end was cut by 6 bases, the J end by 9 bases, with 15 bases between. This CDR3 has 14 amino acids. The V gene's germline CDR1 is SGHVS and CDR2 FQNEAQ. The CDR3 coding sequence is TGTGCCAGCAGGCAGCGGGACGGAGCTTCACCCCTCCACTTT. This codes for CASRQRDGASPLHF.

The V and J genes are TRBV28 and TRBJ1-2; possibly TRBD1 for D (6 bases). V was pared by 1 base and J by 7 bases, with 10 bases between. The CDR3 is 13 residues long. Germline V gene data show CDR1 as MDHEN and CDR2 as SYDVKM. CDR3 bases: TGTGCCAGCAGTTTATCAGGGGAGCGTGGCTACACCTTC. Amino acids: CASSLSGERGYTF.

This clonotype was counted only a few times. The rearrangement joins TRBV7-6 to TRBJ1-4; D remains ambiguous. Deletions cut 4 bases from V and 8 bases from J, with 14 bases between. CDR1 and CDR2 from the germline V gene are SGHVS and FNYEAQ. The CDR3 is 14 amino acids. CDR3 sequence: CASSSTSEDEKLFF. The CDR3, as DNA: TGTGCCAGCAGCTCTACATCGGAGGACGAAAAACTGTTTTTT.

This clonotype appeared many times. The CDR3 DNA reads as TGTGCCAGCAGCGACAGGGGTGTTAATGAGCAGTTCTTC. It is translated as CASSDRGVNEQFF. The rearrangement uses TRBV7-2 and TRBJ2-1, with 8 bases lining up with TRBD1. CDR1 is SGHTA, CDR2 FQGNSA, per germline. CDR3 length: 13 residues. The ends lost 5 bases at V and 7 bases at J; junction bases unmatched: 4.

This clonotype has a count of ten or more. The chain links TRBV7-2 to TRBJ2-1, with D uncertain. This CDR3 spans 11 amino acids. From germline, CDR1 is SGHTA and CDR2 FQGNSA. The V end lost 5 bases, the J end lost 8 bases, and 7 bases lay between the germline ends. CDR3 nucleotides: TGTGCCAGCAGCCGACATGATGAGCAGTTCTTC. This encodes CASSRHDEQFF.

This clonotype was recorded a few times. This chain connects TRBV12-3 or TRBV12-4 to TRBJ2-3; TRBD1 is a possible D gene (6 bases). The CDR3 extends over 16 amino acids. V was trimmed by 5 bases and J by 0 bases, leaving 15 bases between them. The CDR3 sequence is CASSTGQIPSTDTQYF. In nucleotides, the CDR3 is TGTGCCAGCAGTACCGGACAGATACCTAGCACAGATACGCAGTATTTT.

On this clonotype itself: Since a much larger clone is just one base distant, this may be a read error. The chain has TRBV6-2 or TRBV6-3 and TRBJ2-3, with D perhaps TRBD1 (5 bases). V dropped 4 bases and J dropped 5 bases, with 16 bases sitting between them. The CDR3 loop spans 15 amino acids. CDR1 is MNHEY and CDR2 is SVGEGT in the germline V gene. Written as DNA, the CDR3 is TGTGCCAGCAGTTGGTCAGGGCTAAGTGGAGATACGCAGTATTTT. Amino acids: CASSWSGLSGDTQYF.

The V call is TRBV28, the J call TRBJ2-5; TRBD1 might be the D (6 bases). V was pared by 3 bases and J by 5 bases, with 16 bases between. Germline assignment: CDR1 MDHEN and CDR2 SYDVKM. The CDR3 is made up of 15 amino acids. In DNA form, the CDR3 reads TGTGCCAGCAGTTTTATGGGGGCGAGTGGGGAGACCCAGTACTTC. Amino acid sequence: CASSFMGASGETQYF. Looking up the rest from reference TRBV28 and TRBJ2-5 gives the full variable domain: DVKVTQSSRYLVKRTGEKVFLECVQDMDHENMFWYRQDPGLGLRLIYFSYDVKMKEKGDIPEGYSVSREKKERFSLILESASTNQTSMYLCASSFMGASGETQYFGPGTRLLVL.